This T cell receptor beta chain was obtained from a study of cytomegalovirus exposure and HLA in healthy donors (dated by TCRdb to 2016 to 2017). Broadly, across the study: An earlier analysis of approximately 550 of the donors reported approximately 270 Gb of sequence data and around 120 million unique TCR beta sequences from about 200 million T cells. To decide whether each TCR beta V gene segment behaved as functional or pseudogenic, an earlier analysis of fewer than 750 of the donors relied on high-throughput TCR beta sequencing. Donor age, sex, ethnicity and CMV serostatus were collected together with the repertoire data. Class I and class II HLA loci were covered by the typing at four-digit resolution. On average, 235,054 unique TCR beta nucleotide sequences were sequenced per donor among some 430 genotyped donors of the cohort, with roughly a sixth of those sequences being non-productive. Because of strong linkage in the cohort, four or five DR-DQ haplotypes were treated as single units for association and clustering. Genome-wide SNP genotypes for about 60% of the 666 donors were used in a later genetic analysis, which treated that subset as a discovery cohort. Besides the first cohort of 666 subjects, a separate validation cohort made up of roughly 130 different subjects was used. Using immunosequencing, the study profiled T cell repertoires from 640 or so subjects and related those repertoires to cytomegalovirus serostatus. A later analysis re-analyzed previously published TCR beta repertoires from 550 to 700 donors and added high-resolution HLA genotyping to study TCR occurrence patterns. All discovery cohort repertoires had been generated using a single sequencing platform. The number of typed donors differed by locus: roughly 620-630 for A, B, C, DRB1 and DQB1; approximately 520 for DQA1; approximately 610 for DPA1; and roughly 490 for DPB1. To predict cytomegalovirus infection status, the study combined high-throughput TCR immunosequencing, statistical association of individual TCRs with disease status, and machine learning. In the later analysis, no new phenotypic data were used to find candidate immune exposures; instead, reliance was placed on TCR beta sequences and their occurrence across donors. Of the roughly 410 genotyped donors, approximately 80% were placed in the genetic ancestry cluster associated with self-reported Caucasian donors. The study was designed to test whether signatures of past pathogen exposure could be identified by cataloging public T cell receptors. Roughly 300 gigabases of sequencing data and tens of millions of unique TCR sequences were included in an early release covering about 620 HLA-typed donors. Study-wide findings and limitations: A cluster of highly shared sequence variants was judged likely to represent a technical artifact of the sequencing pipeline. Because HLA typing was missing for some donors at each locus, association tests included only the typed subset. A later genetic analysis reported fewer N-insertions in productive TCRs among donors in an Asian-associated ancestry cluster than the 666-donor mean. Correlated functional status among segregating V segments might be attributable to linkage disequilibrium, but an unknown experimental factor could not be ruled out. In this cohort, only TCR beta chains were sequenced, and detectable features were limited by the absence of alpha or paired-chain data. Some IMGT-functional V segments, including TRBV6-2 and TRBV6-3, could not be told apart with the 87-base-pair reads, so those segments were excluded. The study gave a list of 150 to 200 TCR beta chains associated with cytomegalovirus. Immune exposure information for the cohort was limited to CMV serostatus. In vitro tests confirmed that a few of the cytomegalovirus-associated TCR beta chains recognize cytomegalovirus antigens. In a later analysis, HLA-associated TCR beta chains showed more clonal expansion and lower generation probabilities than non-associated chains that were equally common. When HLA alleles, especially DR and DQ, strongly co-occurred, attributing TCR associations to individual alleles was difficult. The presence/absence analyses assumed that sequencing depth was roughly uniform across donors, and that assumption may not be true. The classifier was reported to diagnose cytomegalovirus status with high specificity and sensitivity in both the original cohort and the validation cohort. A later analysis found that most CMV-associated TCR beta chains appeared HLA-restricted, with HLA associations seemingly driven largely by CMV exposure. The authors suggested that the approach could potentially be extended to other disease states and immunological phenotypes. The earlier analysis of approximately 540 of the donors excluded 15 to 20 rarely observed V segments, including chromosome 9 orphons, because counts were too low. A further reported finding was that TCR beta sequences accurately predicted the HLA-A and HLA-B alleles for most subjects in the first cohort. In a later analysis, several top co-occurrence clusters were reported to appear linked to parvovirus B19, influenza, CMV and Epstein-Barr virus. Most TCR sequences were seen in very few donors, while some public TCRs were found in many individuals. In a later analysis, about 16,000 TCR beta sequences were associated with specific HLA alleles at a false discovery rate of 0.05. A later genetic analysis associated a missense DCLRE1C variant with V-gene and J-gene trimming of TCR beta chains, and an independent cohort replicated the association. Broadly in line with IMGT annotations, most TCR beta V segments showed up in productive rearrangements about 87% or about 30% of the time in an earlier analysis of about 500 of the donors. In a later analysis, TCR association rates were found to vary across HLA loci, with the most associated TCRs seen for DRB1 alleles and the fewest for HLA-C alleles.

Libraries were built with the immunoSEQ multiplex PCR assay. A mixture of 60 forward primers for TCR Vbeta segments and 13 reverse primers for TCR Jbeta segments was used in the multiplex PCR. The CDR3 region of rearranged TCR beta genes was amplified from genomic DNA with a multiplex PCR assay. Amplified TCR beta libraries were sequenced as 87-base-pair reads on the Illumina HiSeq System. The published analysis was carried out like this. Across the roughly 700 repertoires, a later analysis counted 80 million or so unique TCR beta chains, some 11 million of which were shared by at least two donors. To remove PCR and sequencing errors, raw reads were error-corrected and collapsed into unique sequences using a nearest-neighbor algorithm that merged closely related sequences. Alignment of CDR3 sequences to IMGT reference sequences was used to assign V, D and J gene segments. For a sequence to be retained, at least a six-nucleotide match to both a V gene segment and a J gene segment was required. A rearrangement was called productive if the CDR3 had no stop codons and remained in frame with V and J, and every other rearrangement was called non-productive. Following IMGT convention, CDR3 was defined as the stretch from the second conserved V-encoded cysteine up to the conserved J-encoded phenylalanine. The earlier analysis of a few hundred of the donors excluded any sequence lacking an unambiguous match to a single V gene segment. In an earlier analysis of several hundred of the donors, V segments were called functional above 56.7% productive rearrangements and were called segregating when the between-donor standard deviation exceeded 5%. A statistical classification framework was built for diagnosing cytomegalovirus status from the catalog of TCR beta chain sequences. In a later analysis, TCR nucleotide sequences were compared against IMGT/GENE-DB human TR gene sequences so that V and J genes could be assigned. In a later analysis, CDR3 sequences and most-parsimonious VDJ recombination scenarios were assigned using the TCRdist pipeline. In a later analysis, every TCR beta chain was defined by the combination of its CDR3 amino acid sequence and its V-gene family, and reads without a unique V-gene family were dropped. In a later analysis, fewer than 650 highly shared, low-generation-probability nucleotide sequences were removed to address suspected cross-contamination and a sequencing artifact. In a later analysis, a clonal expansion index was calculated for each public chain from normalized within-repertoire ranks of inferred template counts. In a later analysis, generation probabilities were computed using a VDJ recombination model fitted to out-of-frame rearrangements, and the results were checked against IGoR. In a later analysis, TCR-TCR, TCR-HLA and TCR-CMV co-occurrence was scored with hypergeometric tests, and a repertoire-size bias correction was applied to TCR pairs. A later analysis estimated false discovery rates by permuting HLA or CMV assignments 20 times. In a later analysis, co-occurring TCRs were grouped using DBSCAN, and TCRdist sequence similarity was added for clustering within HLA-allele-positive subsets. Repertoires with fewer than 30,000 or more than 120,000 public chains were left out of co-occurrence clustering, as were several repertoires with anomalous nucleotide sharing. The source is immuneACCESS, and TCRdb retained only in-frame sequences with V and J called. Part of the clones is not carried over; for the studies checked, unresolved V genes explain less than half of this, and the remainder is unexplained. The D gene and trimming were derived from the DNA, and the V and J assignments and clone size from that table. This sample comprises about 190,000 clones, 80% to 85% of them detected only once. The ten largest make up 1.1% of the sample.

The germline V gene encodes CDR1 SEHNR and CDR2 FQNEAQ (reference sequence). Its CDR3 holds 11 amino acids, cysteine through phenylalanine. Only the CDR3 DNA stays, 33 bases, in frame from base 1. The junction carries 7 bases between V and J, which are trimmed by 4 bases and 9 bases respectively. As for this clone: Its antigen remains unidentified. No base quality values were provided; no much bigger clone lies one nucleotide off.

The cohort comprised more than 550 healthy bone marrow donors. At the time of sampling, every cohort member was nominally healthy, though immune exposures that went unrecorded were likely present. The donor was CMV seronegative and was included in the group of approximately 350 seronegative cohort members. Every donor gave a peripheral blood sample, and the peripheral blood mononuclear cells from that sample were used for TCR beta sequencing. Genomic DNA extraction from the blood cell samples was performed with the Qiagen DNeasy Blood Extraction Kit. What was sequenced was PBMCs. The source of this sequence is a woman between 40 and 50 years old in good health and CMV-seronegative. The chain employs TRBV7-9 and TRBJ2-1; there is no confident call for the D gene. The CDR3 region: CASSSPGEQFF. The DNA sequence is TGTGCCAGCAGCTCCCCCGGTGAGCAGTTCTTC.